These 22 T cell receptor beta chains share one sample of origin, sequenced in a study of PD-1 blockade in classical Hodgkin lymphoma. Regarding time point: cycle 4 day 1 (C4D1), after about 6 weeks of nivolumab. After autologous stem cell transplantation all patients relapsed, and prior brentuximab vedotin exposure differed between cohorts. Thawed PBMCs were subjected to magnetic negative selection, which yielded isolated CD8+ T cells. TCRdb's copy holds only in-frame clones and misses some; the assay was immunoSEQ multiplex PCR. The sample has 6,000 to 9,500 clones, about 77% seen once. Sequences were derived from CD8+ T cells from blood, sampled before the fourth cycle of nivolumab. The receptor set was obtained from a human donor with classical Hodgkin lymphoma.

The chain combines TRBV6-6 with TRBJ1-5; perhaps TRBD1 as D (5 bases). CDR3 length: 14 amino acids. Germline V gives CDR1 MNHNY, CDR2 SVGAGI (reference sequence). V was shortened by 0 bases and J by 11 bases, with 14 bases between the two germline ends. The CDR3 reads CASSYSTALGTQHF. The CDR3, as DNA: TGTGCCAGCAGTTACTCGACAGCGCTCGGGACCCAGCATTTT.

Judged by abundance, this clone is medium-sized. The CDR3 reads CASSSGYSSYEQYF. As DNA, the CDR3 is TGCGCCAGCAGCTCTGGGTACAGTTCCTACGAGCAGTACTTC. The chain has TRBV5-1 and TRBJ2-7; D not certain. The CDR3 contains 14 residues. The germline CDR1 and CDR2 sequences are SGHRS and YFSETQ. V was cut by 3 bases and J by 1 base, with 11 bases left in between.

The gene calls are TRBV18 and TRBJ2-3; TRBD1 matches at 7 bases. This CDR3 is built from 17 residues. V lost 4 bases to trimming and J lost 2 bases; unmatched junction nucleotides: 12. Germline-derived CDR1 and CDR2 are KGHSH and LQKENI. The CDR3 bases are TGTGCCAGCTCACTACCCCTAAGGGACAGCTACACAGATACGCAGTATTTT. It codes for CASSLPLRDSYTDTQYF.

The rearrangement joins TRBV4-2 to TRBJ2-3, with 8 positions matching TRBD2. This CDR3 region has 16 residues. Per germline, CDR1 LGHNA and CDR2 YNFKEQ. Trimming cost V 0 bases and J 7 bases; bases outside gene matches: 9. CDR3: CASSQDGRGVDNTQYF. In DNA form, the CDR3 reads TGTGCCAGCAGCCAAGATGGGCGGGGGGTTGATAATACGCAGTATTTT.

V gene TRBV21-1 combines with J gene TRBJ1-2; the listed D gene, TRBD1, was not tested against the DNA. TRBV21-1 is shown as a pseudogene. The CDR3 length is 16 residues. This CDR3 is CASSKDRTGVWRGYTF. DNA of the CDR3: TGTGCCAGCAGCAAAGATAGGACAGGAGTGTGGCGGGGCTACACCTTC.

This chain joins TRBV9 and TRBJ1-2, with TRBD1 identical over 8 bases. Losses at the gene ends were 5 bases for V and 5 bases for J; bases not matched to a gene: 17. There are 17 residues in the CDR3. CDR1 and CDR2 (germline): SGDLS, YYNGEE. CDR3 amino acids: CASSRWDRIASGYGYTF. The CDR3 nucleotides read TGTGCCAGCAGTAGGTGGGACAGGATAGCTAGTGGGTATGGCTACACCTTC.

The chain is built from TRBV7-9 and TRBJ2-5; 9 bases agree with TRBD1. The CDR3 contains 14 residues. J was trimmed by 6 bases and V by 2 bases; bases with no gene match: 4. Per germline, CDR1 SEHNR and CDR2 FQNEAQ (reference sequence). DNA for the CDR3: TGTGCCAGCAGCTTACCACAGGGGGCAAAGACCCAGTACTTC. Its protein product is CASSLPQGAKTQYF. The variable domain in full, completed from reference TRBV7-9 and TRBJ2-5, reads DTGVSQNPRHKITKRGQNVTFRCDPISEHNRLYWYRQTLGQGPEFLTYFQNEAQLEKSRLLSDRFSAERPKGSFSTLEIQRTEQGDSAMYLCASSLPQGAKTQYFGPGTRLLVL.

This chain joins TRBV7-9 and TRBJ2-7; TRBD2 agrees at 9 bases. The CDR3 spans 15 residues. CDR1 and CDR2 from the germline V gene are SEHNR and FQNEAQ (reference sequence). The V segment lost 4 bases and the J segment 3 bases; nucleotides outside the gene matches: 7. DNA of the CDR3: TGTGCCAGCAGCTACCCCCCGACTAGCGGCTACGAGCAGTACTTC. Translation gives CASSYPPTSGYEQYF.

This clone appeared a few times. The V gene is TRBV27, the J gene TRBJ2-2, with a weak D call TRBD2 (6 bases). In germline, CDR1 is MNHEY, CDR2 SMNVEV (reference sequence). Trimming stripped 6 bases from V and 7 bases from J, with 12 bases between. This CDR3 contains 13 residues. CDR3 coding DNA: TGTGCCAGCAGGCGGGGTAGCGGCGGGGAGCTGTTTTTT. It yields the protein CASRRGSGGELFF.

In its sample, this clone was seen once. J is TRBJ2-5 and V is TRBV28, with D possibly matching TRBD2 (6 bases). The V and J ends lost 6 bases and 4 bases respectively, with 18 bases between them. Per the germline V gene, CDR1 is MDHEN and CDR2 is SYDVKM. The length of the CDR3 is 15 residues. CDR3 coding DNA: TGTGCCAGCAGCCCGACTAGTTGGGGTCGAGAGACCCAGTACTTC. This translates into CASSPTSWGRETQYF.

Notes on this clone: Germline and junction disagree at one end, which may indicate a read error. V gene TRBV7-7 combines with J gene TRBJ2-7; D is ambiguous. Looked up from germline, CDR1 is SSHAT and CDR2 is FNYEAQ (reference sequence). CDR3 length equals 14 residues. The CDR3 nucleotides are TGTGCTAGCAGCTTAGAGTACGGGCCCTACGAGCAGTACTTC. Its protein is CASSLEYGPYEQYF.

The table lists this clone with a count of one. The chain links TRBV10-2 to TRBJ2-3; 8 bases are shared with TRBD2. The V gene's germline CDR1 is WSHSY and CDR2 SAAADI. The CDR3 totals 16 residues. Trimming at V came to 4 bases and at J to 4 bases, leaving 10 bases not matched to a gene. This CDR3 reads CASSAGGPFRADTQYF. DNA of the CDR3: TGCGCCAGCAGTGCGGGAGGGCCTTTTCGCGCAGATACGCAGTATTTT.

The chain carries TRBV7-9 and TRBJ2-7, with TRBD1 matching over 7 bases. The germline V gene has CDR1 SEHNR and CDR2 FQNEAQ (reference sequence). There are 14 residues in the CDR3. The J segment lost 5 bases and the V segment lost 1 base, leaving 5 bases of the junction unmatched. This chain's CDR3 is CASSLETGTHEQYF. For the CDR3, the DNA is TGTGCCAGCAGCTTAGAGACAGGGACCCACGAGCAGTACTTC.

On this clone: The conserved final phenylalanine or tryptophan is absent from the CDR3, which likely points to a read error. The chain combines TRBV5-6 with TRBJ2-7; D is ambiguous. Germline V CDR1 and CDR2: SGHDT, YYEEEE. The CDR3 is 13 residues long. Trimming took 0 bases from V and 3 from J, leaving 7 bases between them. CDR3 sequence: CASSLGHYYEQYL. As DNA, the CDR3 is TGTGCCAGCAGCTTGGGACATTACTACGAGCAGTACCTC.

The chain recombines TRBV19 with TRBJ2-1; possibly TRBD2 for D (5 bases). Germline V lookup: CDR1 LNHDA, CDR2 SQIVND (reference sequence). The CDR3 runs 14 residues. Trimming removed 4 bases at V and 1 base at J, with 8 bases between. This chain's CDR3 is CASSRSGSYNEQFF. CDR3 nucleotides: TGTGCCAGTAGTAGGTCGGGGTCCTACAATGAGCAGTTCTTC.

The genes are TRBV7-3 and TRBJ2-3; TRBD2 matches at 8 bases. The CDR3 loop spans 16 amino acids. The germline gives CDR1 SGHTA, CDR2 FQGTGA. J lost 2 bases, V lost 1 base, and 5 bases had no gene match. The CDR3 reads CASSLIGGRSTDTQYF. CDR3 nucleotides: TGTGCCAGCAGCTTAATTGGCGGGAGGTCCACAGATACGCAGTATTTT.

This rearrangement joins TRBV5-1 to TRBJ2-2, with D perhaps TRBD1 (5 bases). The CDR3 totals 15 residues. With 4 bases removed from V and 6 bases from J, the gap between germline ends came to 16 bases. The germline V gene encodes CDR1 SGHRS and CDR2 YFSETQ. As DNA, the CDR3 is TGCGCCAGCAGCCATTCCGAGGTAGGGGCCGGGGAGCTGTTTTTT. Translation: CASSHSEVGAGELFF.

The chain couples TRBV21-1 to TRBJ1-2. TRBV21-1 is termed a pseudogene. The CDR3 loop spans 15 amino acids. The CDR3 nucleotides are TGTGCCAGCAGCAAAGATAAGGGGGAGGACTATGGCTACACCTTC. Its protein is CASSKDKGEDYGYTF.

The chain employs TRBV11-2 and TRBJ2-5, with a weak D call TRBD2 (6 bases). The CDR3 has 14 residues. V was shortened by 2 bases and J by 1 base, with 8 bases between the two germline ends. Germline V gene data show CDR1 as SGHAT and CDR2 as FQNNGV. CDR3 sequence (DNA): TGTGCCAGCAGCTTAAGGGACTTCCAAGAGACCCAGTACTTC. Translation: CASSLRDFQETQYF.

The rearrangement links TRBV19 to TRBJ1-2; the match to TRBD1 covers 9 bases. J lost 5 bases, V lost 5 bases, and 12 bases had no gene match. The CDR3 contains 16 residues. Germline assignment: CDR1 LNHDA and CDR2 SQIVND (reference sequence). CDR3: CASSPEGQGLGYGYTF. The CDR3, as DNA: TGTGCCAGTAGTCCCGAGGGACAGGGCCTCGGGTATGGCTACACCTTC.

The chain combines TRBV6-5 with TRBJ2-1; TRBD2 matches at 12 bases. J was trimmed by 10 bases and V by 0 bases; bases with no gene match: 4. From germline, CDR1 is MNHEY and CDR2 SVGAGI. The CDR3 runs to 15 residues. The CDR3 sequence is CASSYSLAGGLEQFF. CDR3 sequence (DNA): TGTGCCAGCAGTTACTCGCTAGCGGGAGGGCTGGAGCAGTTCTTC.

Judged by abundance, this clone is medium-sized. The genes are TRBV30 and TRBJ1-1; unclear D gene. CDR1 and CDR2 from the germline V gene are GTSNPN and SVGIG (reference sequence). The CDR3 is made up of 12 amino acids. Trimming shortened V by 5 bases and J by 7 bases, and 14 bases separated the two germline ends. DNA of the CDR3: TGTGCCTGGTCCCACAAAGTCAGTGAAGCTTTCTTT. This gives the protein CAWSHKVSEAFF.